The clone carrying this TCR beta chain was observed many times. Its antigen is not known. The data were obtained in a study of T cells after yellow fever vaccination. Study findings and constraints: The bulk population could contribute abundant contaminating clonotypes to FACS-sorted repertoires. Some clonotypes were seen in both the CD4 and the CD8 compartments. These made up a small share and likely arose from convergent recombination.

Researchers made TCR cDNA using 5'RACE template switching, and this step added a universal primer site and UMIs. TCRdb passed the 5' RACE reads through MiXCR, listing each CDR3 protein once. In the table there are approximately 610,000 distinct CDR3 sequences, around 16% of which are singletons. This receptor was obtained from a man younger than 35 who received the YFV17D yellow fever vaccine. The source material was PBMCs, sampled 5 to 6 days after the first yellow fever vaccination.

CDR3: CASSSGANVLTF. The DNA for the CDR3 is TGTGCCAGCAGTTCTGGGGCCAACGTCCTGACTTTC. This chain connects TRBV12-3 or TRBV12-4 to TRBJ2-6; D is uncertain. The CDR3 loop spans 12 amino acids. V was trimmed by 4 bases and J by 2 bases, leaving 0 bases between them.